Below, 29 T cell receptor beta chains from the same sample are listed, as sequenced in a study of blood T cell repertoires in COVID-19. Libraries were prepared by immunoSEQ multiplex PCR; TCRdb keeps only in-frame clonotypes and omits some of them. This sample has 60,000 to 80,000 clones, with more than 80% found just once. The source material was PBMCs or T cells enriched from blood (not recorded which). Receptors were obtained from a woman aged 40 to 49 with acute COVID-19.

The gene calls are TRBV2 and TRBJ2-7; D remains ambiguous. V lost 6 bases and J 5 bases, leaving 11 bases between the germline ends. CDR3 size: 12 residues. From germline, CDR1 is SNHLY and CDR2 FYNNEI. In DNA form, the CDR3 reads TGTGCCAGCAGCTCCCTCGGAGACGAGCAGTACTTC. Translation gives CASSSLGDEQYF.

This clone was seen only a few times. CDR3 nucleotides: TGCGCCAGCAGCCAACCCGGGACAGGGGGAGAAAAACTGTTTTTT. Its protein product is CASSQPGTGGEKLFF. The chain recombines TRBV4-1 with TRBJ1-4; TRBD1 aligns across 11 bases. V lost 2 bases and J lost 8; bases outside the gene matches: 4. The CDR3 totals 15 residues. CDR1 MGHRA and CDR2 YSYEKL come from the germline V gene.

The count of this clone is one. The genes are TRBV2 and TRBJ1-5; D perhaps matches TRBD1 (6 bases). The CDR3 covers 16 residues. Per germline, CDR1 SNHLY and CDR2 FYNNEI. The V end lost 2 bases, the J end lost 7 bases, and 18 bases lay between the germline ends. In DNA, the CDR3 is TGTGCCAGCAGTGAAAATACGGGGCAGGGGTTCCAGCCCCAGCATTTT. It specifies CASSENTGQGFQPQHF.

V gene TRBV19 combines with J gene TRBJ1-2, with 7 bases fitting TRBD1. This CDR3 comprises 15 residues. Germline V gives CDR1 LNHDA, CDR2 SQIVND (reference sequence). V lost 0 bases, J lost 4 bases, and 5 bases stayed unmatched. The CDR3 DNA reads as TGTGCCAGTAGTATAGATCGGTGGACAGGCTATGGCTACACCTTC. It yields the protein CASSIDRWTGYGYTF.

This CDR3 reads CASSQNTVRGSNEKLFF. The CDR3 nucleotides read TGTGCCAGCAGCCAAAATACGGTCAGGGGGAGTAATGAAAAACTGTTTTTT. J is TRBJ1-4 and V is TRBV4-2; 7 bases match TRBD1. Trimming took 2 bases from V and 4 from J; bases not matched to a gene: 10. The CDR3 has 17 amino acids. The germline V gene encodes CDR1 LGHNA and CDR2 YNFKEQ.

V gene TRBV10-1 combines with J gene TRBJ2-3, with TRBD2 matching over 13 bases. The CDR3 consists of 17 residues. The ends lost 4 bases at V and 5 bases at J; junction bases unmatched: 9. From germline, CDR1 is WNHNN and CDR2 SYGVQD (reference sequence). As DNA, the CDR3 is TGCGCCAGCAGTGGACAGGGACTAGCGGGGAGAGGAGATACGCAGTATTTT. Residues: CASSGQGLAGRGDTQYF.

This clone has a single count. V is TRBV27 and J is TRBJ1-2; 7 nucleotides agree with TRBD1. Losses at the gene ends were 0 bases for V and 8 bases for J; bases not matched to a gene: 3. CDR1 is MNHEY, CDR2 SMNVEV, per germline (reference sequence). The CDR3 runs 13 residues. The CDR3 sequence is CASSLSTGSGYTF. CDR3 nucleotides: TGTGCCAGCAGTTTATCGACAGGGTCGGGCTACACCTTC.

This chain connects TRBV14 to TRBJ2-1; D unresolved. CDR3 length: 13 amino acids. Germline loops: CDR1 SGHDN, CDR2 FVKESK. V was cut by 0 bases and J by 2 bases, with 2 bases left in between. Here the CDR3 DNA reads TGTGCCAGCAGCCAAGATACCTACAATGAGCAGTTCTTC. Encoded protein: CASSQDTYNEQFF.

The chain recombines TRBV7-9 with TRBJ2-7, with 7 bases identical to TRBD1. Germline loops: CDR1 SEHNR, CDR2 FQNEAQ (reference sequence). V gave up 5 bases and J gave up 2 bases; unmatched junction bases: 6. The CDR3 is made up of 14 amino acids. CDR3 in amino acids: CASSPGQVTYEQYF. CDR3 coding DNA: TGTGCCAGCAGCCCCGGACAGGTAACCTACGAGCAGTACTTC.

About this clone: In the same sample, other DNA sequences code for this CDR3. The V call is TRBV11-1, the J call TRBJ2-3; no clear D gene. V gave up 3 bases and J gave up 0 bases, with 10 bases separating them. CDR1 and CDR2 from the germline V gene are SGHAT and FQDESV (reference sequence). The length of the CDR3 is 15 residues. CDR3: CASSFLDSSTDTQYF. The CDR3 nucleotides read TGTGCCAGCAGCTTCTTAGACTCGAGCACAGATACGCAGTATTTT. Full variable domain (outside the CDR3, taken from reference TRBV11-1 and TRBJ2-3): EAEVAQSPRYKITEKSQAVAFWCDPISGHATLYWYRQILGQGPELLVQFQDESVVDDSQLPKDRFSAERLKGVDSTLKIQPAELGDSAMYLCASSFLDSSTDTQYFGPGTRLTVL.

The CDR3 sequence is CASSIPAGLANEQFF. In nucleotides, the CDR3 is TGTGCCAGTAGTATACCCGCGGGACTAGCGAATGAGCAGTTCTTC. This chain joins TRBV19 and TRBJ2-1; 10 positions agree with TRBD2. Germline V gives CDR1 LNHDA, CDR2 SQIVND (reference sequence). The CDR3 sequence is 15 residues long. After removal of 2 bases from V and 7 bases from J, the junction contained 5 bases not matched to a gene.

The chain couples TRBV11-2 to TRBJ2-1, with 10 bases fitting TRBD2. Trimming removed 8 bases from V and 6 bases from J; junction bases left unmatched: 7. CDR1 SGHAT and CDR2 FQNNGV come from the germline V gene. The CDR3 contains 14 residues. The CDR3 reads CASRSSGGLNEQFF. The DNA of the CDR3 is TGTGCCAGCCGTTCTAGCGGGGGTCTCAATGAGCAGTTCTTC. Variable domain in full (rest from reference TRBV11-2 and TRBJ2-1): EAGVAQSPRYKIIEKRQSVAFWCNPISGHATLYWYQQILGQGPKLLIQFQNNGVVDDSQLPKDRFSAERLKGVDSTLKIQPAKLEDSAVYLCASRSSGGLNEQFFGPGTRLTVL.

This chain joins TRBV6-5 and TRBJ1-2; perhaps TRBD1 as D (5 bases). This CDR3 has 15 residues. CDR1 and CDR2 (germline): MNHEY, SVGAGI. V lost 2 bases, J lost 4 bases, and 14 bases lay in between. The CDR3 spells CASSYGASSGYGYTF. CDR3 DNA sequence: TGTGCCAGCAGTTACGGGGCCTCGAGTGGCTATGGCTACACCTTC.

J is TRBJ2-6 and V is TRBV28; no firm D call. Trimming removed 2 bases from V and 2 bases from J, with 4 bases in between. Germline assignment: CDR1 MDHEN and CDR2 SYDVKM. The CDR3 loop spans 14 amino acids. CDR3: CASSLQAGANVLTF. The CDR3 DNA reads as TGTGCCAGCAGTTTACAGGCTGGGGCCAACGTCCTGACTTTC. Full variable domain (remainder filled in from reference TRBV28 and TRBJ2-6): DVKVTQSSRYLVKRTGEKVFLECVQDMDHENMFWYRQDPGLGLRLIYFSYDVKMKEKGDIPEGYSVSREKKERFSLILESASTNQTSMYLCASSLQAGANVLTFGAGSRLTVL.

The CDR3 bases are TGCGCCAGCAGCCCTCGTGACTCCTTCACAGATACGCAGTATTTT. This sequence encodes CASSPRDSFTDTQYF. The V gene is TRBV5-1, the J gene TRBJ2-3; D unresolved. The CDR3 covers 15 residues. The V end was cut by 4 bases, the J end by 2 bases, with 14 bases between. Germline V gene sequence: CDR1 SGHRS, CDR2 YFSETQ.

The chain recombines TRBV4-2 with TRBJ1-2; D unresolved. The CDR3 runs to 13 residues. V was trimmed by 1 base and J by 4 bases, leaving 7 bases between them. Germline V CDR1 and CDR2: LGHNA, YNFKEQ. CDR3 loop: CASSQVGGYGYTF. The CDR3 coding sequence is TGTGCCAGCAGCCAAGTTGGAGGCTATGGCTACACCTTC.

This chain joins TRBV18 and TRBJ1-1, with 10 nucleotides matching TRBD1. J lost 6 bases, V lost 4 bases, and 5 bases had no gene match. CDR3 size: 14 residues. Germline V CDR1 and CDR2: KGHSH, LQKENI. The CDR3 is CASSRAGTGAEAFF. The DNA for the CDR3 is TGTGCCAGCTCACGAGCCGGGACAGGGGCTGAAGCTTTCTTT.

The chain joins TRBV6-5 to TRBJ1-5; D possibly corresponds to TRBD1 (6 bases). Germline V lookup: CDR1 MNHEY, CDR2 SVGAGI. The CDR3 spans 15 residues. With 7 bases removed from V and 1 base from J, the gap between germline ends came to 14 bases. The CDR3 DNA is TGTGCCAGCATAGGGGGGGCTGAAAGCAATCAGCCCCAGCATTTT. It yields the protein CASIGGAESNQPQHF.

The chain's CDR3 is CASSQGAAGNQPQHF. The CDR3 nucleotides read TGCGCCAGCAGCCAAGGGGCTGCAGGGAATCAGCCCCAGCATTTT. The V gene is TRBV4-1, the J gene TRBJ1-5; perhaps TRBD1 as D (5 bases). This CDR3 is 15 amino acids long. The V end lost 1 base, the J end lost 4 bases, and 11 bases lay between the germline ends. The germline gives CDR1 MGHRA, CDR2 YSYEKL.

This clone was seen once. This chain links TRBV10-2 with TRBJ2-3; tentatively, D is TRBD1 (5 bases). V was pared by 2 bases and J by 5 bases, with 14 bases between. Germline CDR1 is WSHSY and CDR2 is SAAADI. This CDR3 is built from 15 residues. The CDR3 loop is CASSERWGAGDTQYF. The DNA of the CDR3 is TGCGCCAGCAGTGAGAGATGGGGCGCTGGAGATACGCAGTATTTT.

The V call is TRBV23-1, the J call TRBJ2-5; 8 bases are shared with TRBD2. Being an ORF, TRBV23-1 has a function that is uncertain. J gave up 5 bases and V 6 bases, and 14 bases lay outside the gene matches. The CDR3 is made up of 16 amino acids. CDR3: CASSRGAGVDRETQYF. The DNA of the CDR3 is TGCGCCAGCAGCCGCGGAGCGGGAGTCGATAGGGAGACCCAGTACTTC.

The rearrangement uses TRBV14 and TRBJ2-3; D gene uncertain. The CDR3 totals 15 residues. With 1 base removed from V and 2 bases from J, the gap between germline ends came to 10 bases. Germline V lookup: CDR1 SGHDN, CDR2 FVKESK. In nucleotides, the CDR3 is TGTGCCAGCAGCCAAGGCTGGCAGTACACAGATACGCAGTATTTT. Its protein product is CASSQGWQYTDTQYF.

The chain employs TRBV6-5 and TRBJ2-7, with D maybe TRBD2 (5 bases). This CDR3 is 13 amino acids long. V was pared by 5 bases and J by 3 bases, with 11 bases between. Germline V gives CDR1 MNHEY, CDR2 SVGAGI. The CDR3 is CASSPSGLYEQYV. CDR3 sequence (DNA): TGTGCCAGCAGTCCGAGCGGACTCTACGAGCAGTACGTC.

The J gene is TRBJ2-5, the V gene TRBV3-1 (or the pseudogene TRBV3-2); 11 nucleotides line up with TRBD1. V lost 3 bases and J lost 3; bases outside the gene matches: 9. The CDR3 loop spans 17 amino acids. Germline CDR1 is LGHDT and CDR2 is YNNKEL (reference sequence). This CDR3 is CASSHLGDRGTKETQYF. DNA for the CDR3: TGTGCCAGCAGCCACCTTGGGGACAGGGGGACCAAAGAGACCCAGTACTTC.

This clone came up once. The gene calls are TRBV19 and TRBJ2-7; tentatively, D is TRBD1 (6 bases). This CDR3 is built from 16 residues. The ends were cut back, 4 bases at V and 2 bases at J, with 18 bases in the middle. CDR1 and CDR2 from the germline V gene are LNHDA and SQIVND (reference sequence). The CDR3 sequence is CASSSTGTSLTYEQYF. The CDR3 DNA reads as TGTGCCAGTAGTAGTACAGGGACCTCTCTTACCTACGAGCAGTACTTC.

The chain is built from TRBV9 and TRBJ2-3; maybe TRBD1 (6 bases). Trimming took off 0 bases at V and 0 bases at J, with 14 bases between the two ends. The germline V gene has CDR1 SGDLS and CDR2 YYNGEE. The CDR3 is 17 residues long. CDR3 region: CASSVGRGGPSTDTQYF. For the CDR3, the DNA is TGTGCCAGCAGCGTAGGGCGAGGGGGTCCTAGCACAGATACGCAGTATTTT.

The V and J genes are TRBV5-1 and TRBJ2-3; 14 nucleotides align to TRBD2. The germline gives CDR1 SGHRS, CDR2 YFSETQ. This CDR3 comprises 19 residues. V shed 3 bases, J shed 0 bases, and the junction held 9 bases outside the gene matches. CDR3: CASSSRGLAGVTSTDTQYF. CDR3 in DNA: TGCGCCAGCAGCTCAAGGGGACTAGCGGGGGTAACTAGCACAGATACGCAGTATTTT.

The rearrangement joins TRBV2 to TRBJ2-5; 10 nucleotides match TRBD2. V trimming: 5 bases; J trimming: 5 bases; junction bases outside the gene matches: 14. The CDR3 spans 17 residues. Germline lookup yields CDR1 SNHLY and CDR2 FYNNEI. The chain's CDR3 is CASSPGTSVLWGETQYF. The CDR3 nucleotides read TGTGCCAGCAGTCCCGGGACTAGCGTATTATGGGGCGAGACCCAGTACTTC.

The chain carries TRBV7-6 and TRBJ2-6; 9 bases agree with TRBD1. With V trimmed by 1 base and J by 1 base, 5 bases remained unmatched. Germline V gene lookup returns CDR1 SGHVS and CDR2 FNYEAQ. This CDR3 region has 18 residues. CDR3 in amino acids: CASSLVRDRVSGANVLTF. The CDR3 DNA reads TGTGCCAGCAGCTTAGTCAGGGACAGGGTTTCTGGGGCCAACGTCCTGACTTTC. Complete variable domain (other parts from reference TRBV7-6 and TRBJ2-6): GAGVSQSPRYKVTKRGQDVALRCDPISGHVSLYWYRQALGQGPEFLTYFNYEAQQDKSGLPNDRFSAERPEGSISTLTIQRTEQRDSAMYRCASSLVRDRVSGANVLTFGAGSRLTVL.